This T cell receptor beta chain emerged from a study of cytomegalovirus exposure and HLA in healthy donors. Whole-study results and caveats: There were some 150 TCR beta chains listed as cytomegalovirus-associated.

The germline V gene encodes CDR1 MDHEN and CDR2 SYDVKM. The CDR3 has 15 residues. Trimming removed 4 bases from V and 4 bases from J, with 16 bases in between. About this clone itself: What it binds is not known.

The PCR employed 60 Vbeta primers together with 13 Jbeta primers. Only in-frame clones appear in the TCRdb table, and some are missing; sequencing was by immunoSEQ multiplex PCR. The sample holds about 160,000 clones; about 80% are singletons and the top ten take over 0.95%. V is TRBV28 and J is TRBJ1-2; D perhaps matches TRBD1 (5 bases). This receptor was taken from a woman aged 45-65 years in good health and CMV-seronegative. Sequencing was carried out using PBMCs. DNA of the CDR3: TGTGCCAGCAGTTCCCCGGCGGGGGGGGGCTATGGCTACACCTTC. Encoded protein: CASSSPAGGGYGYTF.